A single sample gave rise to the 2 T cell receptor beta chains below, sequenced in a study of cytomegalovirus exposure and HLA in healthy donors. In the PCR, 60 Vbeta and 13 Jbeta primers were used. Sequencing was performed with immunoSEQ multiplex PCR; in TCRdb, only in-frame clones are kept and a portion is missing. In the table there are around 92,000 clones, about three quarters of which are singletons. The sequencing input was PBMCs. These receptors were taken from a human donor in good health.

This chain connects TRBV9 to TRBJ2-1; TRBD2 aligns across 11 bases. Germline V CDR1 and CDR2: SGDLS, YYNGEE. V shed 5 bases, J shed 6 bases, and the junction held 1 base outside the gene matches. The CDR3 runs 13 residues. The DNA for the CDR3 is TGTGCCAGCAGGACTAGCGGGGTCAATGAGCAGTTCTTC. As protein: CASRTSGVNEQFF.

This clone was counted only a few times. This CDR3 reads CASTQGETQYF. The CDR3 nucleotides are TGTGCCAGCACCCAGGGGGAGACCCAGTACTTC. The chain has TRBV6-5 and TRBJ2-5; D may be TRBD1 (6 bases). The CDR3 totals 11 residues. The V end lost 7 bases, the J end lost 5 bases, and 8 bases lay between the germline ends. Per the germline V gene, CDR1 is MNHEY and CDR2 is SVGAGI.